This T cell receptor (beta chain) appears in the sequencing data of a study of CXCR3-negative and CXCR3-positive naive CD8 T cells. Study observations and caveats: Diversity proved comparably high across both naive subsets and much lower in memory CD8+ cells. The majority of assays used fresh PBMCs, and CXCR3 expression partially decreased after cryopreservation. Higher TRB CDR3 hydrophobicity marked CXCR3-positive naive cells relative to CXCR3-negative naive cells.

Concerning this clonotype itself: The antigen remains unidentified.

The germline V gene encodes CDR1 GTSNPN and CDR2 SVGIG (reference sequence). The CDR3 covers 12 residues. UMI-labeled 5' RACE TRB cDNA libraries were prepared from the cells. TCRdb reprocessed the 5' RACE reads, keeping one entry per CDR3 protein, no DNA. The sample has under 150,000 distinct CDR3 sequences. The TCR sequence derives from a human donor in good health. Some clones in this sample may be carry-over from other donors' samples. This chain joins TRBV30 and TRBJ1-1; TCRdb lists TRBD1, though no DNA is available to test this call. The sequencing input was naive CXCR3+ CD8+ T cells from blood. As to subset: CD45RO-CCR7+CD27+CD95- naive CD8+ T cells expressing CXCR3 (TNR3+). The CDR3 spells CAWSVLGAEAFF.